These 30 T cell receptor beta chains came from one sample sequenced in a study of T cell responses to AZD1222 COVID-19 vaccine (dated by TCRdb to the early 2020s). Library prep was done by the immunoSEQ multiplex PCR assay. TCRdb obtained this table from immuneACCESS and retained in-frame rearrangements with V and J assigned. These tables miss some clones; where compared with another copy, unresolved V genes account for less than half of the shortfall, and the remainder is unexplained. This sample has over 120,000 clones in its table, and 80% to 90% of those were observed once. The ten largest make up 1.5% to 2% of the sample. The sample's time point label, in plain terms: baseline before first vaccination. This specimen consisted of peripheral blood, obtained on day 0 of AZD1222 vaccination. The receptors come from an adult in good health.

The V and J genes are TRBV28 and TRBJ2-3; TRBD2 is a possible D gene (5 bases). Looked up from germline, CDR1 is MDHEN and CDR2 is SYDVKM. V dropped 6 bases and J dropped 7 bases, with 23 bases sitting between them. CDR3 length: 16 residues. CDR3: CASSPDYYLPNNTQYF. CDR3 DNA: TGTGCCAGCAGCCCAGACTACTACCTCCCGAACAATACGCAGTATTTT.

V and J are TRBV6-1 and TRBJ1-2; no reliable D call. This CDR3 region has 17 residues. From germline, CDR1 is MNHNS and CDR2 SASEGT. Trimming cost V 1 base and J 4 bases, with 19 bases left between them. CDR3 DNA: TGTGCCAGCAGTGAAGGTGTATCGGGCCTCTTTGCCTATGGCTACACCTTC. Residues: CASSEGVSGLFAYGYTF.

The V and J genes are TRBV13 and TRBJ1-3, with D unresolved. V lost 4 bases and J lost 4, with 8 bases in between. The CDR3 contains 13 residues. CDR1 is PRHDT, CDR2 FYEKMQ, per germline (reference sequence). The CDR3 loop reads CASSSLRGNTIYF. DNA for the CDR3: TGTGCCAGCAGCTCACTTAGGGGAAACACCATATATTTT.

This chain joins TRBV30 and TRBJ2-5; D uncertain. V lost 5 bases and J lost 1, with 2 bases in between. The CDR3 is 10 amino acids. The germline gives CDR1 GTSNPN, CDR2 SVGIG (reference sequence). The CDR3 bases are TGTGCCTGGGGCCAAGAGACCCAGTACTTC. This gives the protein CAWGQETQYF.

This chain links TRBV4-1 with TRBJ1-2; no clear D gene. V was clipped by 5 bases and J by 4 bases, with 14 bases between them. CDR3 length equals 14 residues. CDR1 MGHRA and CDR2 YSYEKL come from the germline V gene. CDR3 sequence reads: CASSLTGDFYGYTF. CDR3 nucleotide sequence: TGCGCCAGCAGCTTAACCGGGGATTTCTATGGCTACACCTTC.

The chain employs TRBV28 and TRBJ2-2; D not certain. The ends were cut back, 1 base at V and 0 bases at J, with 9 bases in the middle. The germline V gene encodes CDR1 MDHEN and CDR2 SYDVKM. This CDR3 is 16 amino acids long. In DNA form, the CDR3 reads TGTGCCAGCAGTTTATTAGGGTACTCGAACACCGGGGAGCTGTTTTTT. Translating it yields CASSLLGYSNTGELFF.

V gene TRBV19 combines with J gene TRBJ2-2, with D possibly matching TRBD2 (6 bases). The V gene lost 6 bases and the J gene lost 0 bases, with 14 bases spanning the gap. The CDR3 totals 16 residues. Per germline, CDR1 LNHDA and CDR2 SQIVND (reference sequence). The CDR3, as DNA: TGTGCCAGTAGGGGGAGCGGGTATTCGAACACCGGGGAGCTGTTTTTT. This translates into CASRGSGYSNTGELFF. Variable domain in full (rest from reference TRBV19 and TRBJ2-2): DGGITQSPKYLFRKEGQNVTLSCEQNLNHDAMYWYRQDPGQGLRLIYYSQIVNDFQKGDIAEGYSVSREKKESFPLTVTSAQKNPTAFYLCASRGSGYSNTGELFFGEGSRLTVL.

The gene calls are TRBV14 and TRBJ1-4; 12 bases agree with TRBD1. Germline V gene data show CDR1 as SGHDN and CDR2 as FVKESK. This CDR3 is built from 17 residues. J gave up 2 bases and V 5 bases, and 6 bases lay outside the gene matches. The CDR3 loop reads CASSKPGQGATNEKLFF. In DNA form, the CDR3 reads TGTGCCAGCAGCAAGCCGGGACAGGGGGCCACTAATGAAAAACTGTTTTTT.

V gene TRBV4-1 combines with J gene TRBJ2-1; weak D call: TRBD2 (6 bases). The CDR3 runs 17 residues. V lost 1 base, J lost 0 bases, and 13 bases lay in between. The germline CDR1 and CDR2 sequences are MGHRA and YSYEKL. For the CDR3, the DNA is TGCGCCAGCAGCCAAGTCCCCGGGAGTACCTCCTACAATGAGCAGTTCTTC. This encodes CASSQVPGSTSYNEQFF.

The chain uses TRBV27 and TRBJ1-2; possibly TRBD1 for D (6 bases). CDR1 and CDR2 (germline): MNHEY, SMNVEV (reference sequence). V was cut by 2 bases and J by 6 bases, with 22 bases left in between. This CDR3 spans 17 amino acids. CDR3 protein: CASSLNRRQAAEDGYTF. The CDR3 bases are TGTGCCAGCAGTTTAAATCGTCGACAGGCAGCTGAGGATGGCTACACCTTC.

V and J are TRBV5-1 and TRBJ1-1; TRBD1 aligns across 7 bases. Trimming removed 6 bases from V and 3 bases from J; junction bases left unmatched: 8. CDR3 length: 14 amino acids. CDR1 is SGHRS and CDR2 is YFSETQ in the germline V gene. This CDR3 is CASTMAGGYTEAFF. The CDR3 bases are TGCGCCAGCACCATGGCAGGGGGTTACACTGAAGCTTTCTTT.

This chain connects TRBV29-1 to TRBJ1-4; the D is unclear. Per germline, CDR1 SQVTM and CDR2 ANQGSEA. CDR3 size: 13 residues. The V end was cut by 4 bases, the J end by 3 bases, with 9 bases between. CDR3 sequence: CSVGGRANEKLFF. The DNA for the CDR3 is TGCAGCGTTGGCGGGAGGGCTAATGAAAAACTGTTTTTT.

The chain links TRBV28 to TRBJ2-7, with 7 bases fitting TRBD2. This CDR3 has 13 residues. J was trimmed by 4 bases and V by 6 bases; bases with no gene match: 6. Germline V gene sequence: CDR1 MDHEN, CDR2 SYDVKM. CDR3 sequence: CASSLGRGYEQYF. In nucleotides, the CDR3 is TGTGCCAGCAGCTTAGGGAGGGGTTACGAGCAGTACTTC.

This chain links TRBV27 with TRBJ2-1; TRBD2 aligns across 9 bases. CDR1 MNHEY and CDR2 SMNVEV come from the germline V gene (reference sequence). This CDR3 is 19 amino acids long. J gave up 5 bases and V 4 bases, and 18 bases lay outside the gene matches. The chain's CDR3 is CASSSFLLSGRPIHNEQFF. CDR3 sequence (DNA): TGTGCCAGCAGTTCTTTTCTTTTGAGCGGGAGGCCCATTCACAATGAGCAGTTCTTC.

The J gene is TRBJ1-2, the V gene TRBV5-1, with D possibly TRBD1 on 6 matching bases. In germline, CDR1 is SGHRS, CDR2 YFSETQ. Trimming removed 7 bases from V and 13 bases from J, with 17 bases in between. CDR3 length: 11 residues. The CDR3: CASGRGRGGTF. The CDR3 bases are TGCGCCAGCGGTAGGGGAAGAGGGGGCACCTTC.

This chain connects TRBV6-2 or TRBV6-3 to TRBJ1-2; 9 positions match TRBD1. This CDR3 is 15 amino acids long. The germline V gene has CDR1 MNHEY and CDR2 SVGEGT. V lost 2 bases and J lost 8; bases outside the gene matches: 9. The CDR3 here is CASSYADRGAGGYTF. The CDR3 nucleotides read TGTGCCAGCAGTTACGCGGACAGGGGAGCTGGAGGCTACACCTTC.

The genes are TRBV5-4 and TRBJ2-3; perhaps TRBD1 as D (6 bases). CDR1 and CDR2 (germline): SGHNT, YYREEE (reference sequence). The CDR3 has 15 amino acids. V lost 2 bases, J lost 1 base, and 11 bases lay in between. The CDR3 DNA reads TGTGCCAGCAGCTTTATTGGGGGCCGCACAGATACGCAGTATTTT. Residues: CASSFIGGRTDTQYF.

The CDR3 is CASSFNAVTGNQPQHF. CDR3 DNA sequence: TGTGCCAGCAGTTTTAATGCTGTAACGGGCAATCAGCCCCAGCATTTT. The chain couples TRBV27 to TRBJ1-5; D is uncertain. V was clipped by 3 bases and J by 2 bases, with 14 bases between them. The CDR3 spans 16 residues. Germline lookup yields CDR1 MNHEY and CDR2 SMNVEV (reference sequence).

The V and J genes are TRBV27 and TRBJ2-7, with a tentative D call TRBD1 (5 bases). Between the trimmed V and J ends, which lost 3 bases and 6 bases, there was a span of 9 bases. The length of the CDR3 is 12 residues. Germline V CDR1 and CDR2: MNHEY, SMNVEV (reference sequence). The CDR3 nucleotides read TGTGCCAGCAGTTTTCAGGGTGGCGAGCAGTACTTC. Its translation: CASSFQGGEQYF.

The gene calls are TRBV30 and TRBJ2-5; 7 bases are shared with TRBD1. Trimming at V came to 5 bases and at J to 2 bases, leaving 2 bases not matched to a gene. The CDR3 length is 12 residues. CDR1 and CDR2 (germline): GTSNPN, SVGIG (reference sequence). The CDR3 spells CAWGTVQETQYF. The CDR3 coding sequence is TGTGCCTGGGGGACAGTTCAAGAGACCCAGTACTTC. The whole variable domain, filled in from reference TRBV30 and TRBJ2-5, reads SQTIHQWPATLVQPVGSPLSLECTVEGTSNPNLYWYRQAAGRGLQLLFYSVGIGQISSEVPQNLSASRPQDRQFILSSKKLLLSDSGFYLCAWGTVQETQYFGPGTRLLVL.

Here the CDR3 reads CASSQGPDPPYEQYF. CDR3 DNA: TGCGCCAGCAGCCAAGGACCCGATCCCCCTTACGAGCAGTACTTC. V usage is TRBV4-1 and J usage is TRBJ2-7, with D hard to call. The CDR3 has 15 amino acids. Germline CDR1 MGHRA, CDR2 YSYEKL. V was shortened by 1 base and J by 4 bases, with 14 bases between the two germline ends.

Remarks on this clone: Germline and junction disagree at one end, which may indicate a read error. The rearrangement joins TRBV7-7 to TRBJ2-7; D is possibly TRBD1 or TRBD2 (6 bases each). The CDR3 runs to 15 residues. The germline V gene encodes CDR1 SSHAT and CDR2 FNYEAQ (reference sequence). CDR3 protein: CASSEGTGRRYEQYF. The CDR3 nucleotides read TGTGCTAGCAGCGAAGGAACAGGGAGGCGGTACGAGCAGTACTTC. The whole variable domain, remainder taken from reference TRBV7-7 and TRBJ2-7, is GAGVSQSPRYKVTKRGQDVTLRCDPISSHATLYWYQQALGQGPEFLTYFNYEAQPDKSGLPSDRFSAERPEGSISTLTIQRTEQRDSAMYRCASSEGTGRRYEQYFGPGTRLTVT.

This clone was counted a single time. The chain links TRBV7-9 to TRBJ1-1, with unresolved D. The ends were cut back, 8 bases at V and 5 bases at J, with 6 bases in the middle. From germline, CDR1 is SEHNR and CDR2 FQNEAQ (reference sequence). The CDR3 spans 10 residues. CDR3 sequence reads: CASVQTEAFF. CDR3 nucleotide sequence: TGTGCCAGCGTACAAACTGAAGCTTTCTTT.

CDR3 in amino acids: CSVIPGARGGEQFF. CDR3 DNA sequence: TGCAGCGTTATCCCAGGGGCCAGAGGTGGTGAGCAGTTCTTC. The rearrangement joins TRBV29-1 to TRBJ2-1, with D possibly matching TRBD1 (6 bases). In germline, CDR1 is SQVTM, CDR2 ANQGSEA. V lost 5 bases and J 9 bases, leaving 20 bases between the germline ends. This CDR3 has 14 residues.

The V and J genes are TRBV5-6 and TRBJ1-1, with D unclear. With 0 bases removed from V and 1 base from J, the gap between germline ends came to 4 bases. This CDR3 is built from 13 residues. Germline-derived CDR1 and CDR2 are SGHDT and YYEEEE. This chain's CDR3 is CASSLGPNTEAFF. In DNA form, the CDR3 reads TGTGCCAGCAGCTTGGGGCCGAACACTGAAGCTTTCTTT.

The CDR3 spells CASSLEGNTEAFF. As DNA, the CDR3 is TGTGCCAGCAGTCTGGAGGGAAACACTGAAGCTTTCTTT. The gene calls are TRBV12-3 or TRBV12-4 and TRBJ1-1; D remains ambiguous. CDR3 length: 13 amino acids. With 5 bases removed from V and 2 bases from J, the gap between germline ends came to 9 bases.

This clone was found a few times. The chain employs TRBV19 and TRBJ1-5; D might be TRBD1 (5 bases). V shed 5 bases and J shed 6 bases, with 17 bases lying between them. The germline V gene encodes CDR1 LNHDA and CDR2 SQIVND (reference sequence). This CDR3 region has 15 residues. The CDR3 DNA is TGTGCCAGTAGTTCGCTCAGGGAAGTTGGTCAGCCCCAGCATTTT. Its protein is CASSSLREVGQPQHF.

This CDR3 is CASSLEIPGPGQGCSPLHF. The CDR3 region has the DNA TGTGCCAGCAGCTTAGAGATTCCCGGACCGGGACAGGGCTGTTCACCCCTCCACTTT. The genes are TRBV7-7 and TRBJ1-6, with TRBD1 identical over 9 bases. From germline, CDR1 is SSHAT and CDR2 FNYEAQ (reference sequence). The CDR3 runs to 19 residues. J lost 9 bases, V lost 1 base, and 16 bases had no gene match.

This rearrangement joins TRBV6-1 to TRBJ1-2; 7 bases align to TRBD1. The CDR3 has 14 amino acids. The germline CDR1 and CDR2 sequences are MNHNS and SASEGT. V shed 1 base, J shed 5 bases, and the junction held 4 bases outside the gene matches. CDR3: CASSEVGGGYGYTF. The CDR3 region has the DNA TGTGCCAGCAGTGAAGTAGGGGGCGGGTATGGCTACACCTTC.

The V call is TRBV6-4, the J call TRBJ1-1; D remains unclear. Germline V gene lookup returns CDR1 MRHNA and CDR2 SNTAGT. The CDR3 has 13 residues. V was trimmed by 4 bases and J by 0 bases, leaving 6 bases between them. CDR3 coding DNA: TGTGCCAGCAGTGTGAGGTTGAACACTGAAGCTTTCTTT. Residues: CASSVRLNTEAFF.